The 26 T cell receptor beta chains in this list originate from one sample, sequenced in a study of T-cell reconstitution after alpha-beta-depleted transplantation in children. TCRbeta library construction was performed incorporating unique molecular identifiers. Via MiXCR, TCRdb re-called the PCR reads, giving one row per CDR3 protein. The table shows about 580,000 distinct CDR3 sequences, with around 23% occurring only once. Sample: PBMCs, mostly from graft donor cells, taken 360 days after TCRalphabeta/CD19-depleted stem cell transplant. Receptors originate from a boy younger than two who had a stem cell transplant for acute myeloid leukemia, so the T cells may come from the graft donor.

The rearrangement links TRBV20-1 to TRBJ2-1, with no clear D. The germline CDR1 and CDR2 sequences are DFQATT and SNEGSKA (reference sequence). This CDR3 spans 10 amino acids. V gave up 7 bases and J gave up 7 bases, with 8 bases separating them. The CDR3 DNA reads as TGCAGTGGGGTGGATAATGAGCAGTTCTTC. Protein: CSGVDNEQFF.

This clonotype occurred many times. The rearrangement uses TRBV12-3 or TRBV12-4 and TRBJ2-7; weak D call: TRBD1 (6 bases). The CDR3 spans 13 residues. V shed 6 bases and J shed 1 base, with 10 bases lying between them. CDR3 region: CASSRDNSYEQYF. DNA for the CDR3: TGTGCCAGCAGCCGGGACAATTCCTACGAGCAGTACTTC.

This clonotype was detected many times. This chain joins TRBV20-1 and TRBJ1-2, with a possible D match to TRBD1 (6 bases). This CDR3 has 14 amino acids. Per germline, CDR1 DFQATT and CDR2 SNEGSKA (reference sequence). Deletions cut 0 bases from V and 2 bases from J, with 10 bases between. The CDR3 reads CSARDQGQNYGYTF. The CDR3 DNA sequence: TGCAGTGCTAGAGATCAGGGACAAAACTATGGCTACACCTTC.

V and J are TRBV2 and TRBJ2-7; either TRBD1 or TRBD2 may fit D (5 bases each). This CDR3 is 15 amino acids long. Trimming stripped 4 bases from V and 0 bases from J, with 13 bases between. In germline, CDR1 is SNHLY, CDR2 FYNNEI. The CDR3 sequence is CASSVPGTLSYEQYF. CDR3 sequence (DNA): TGTGCCAGCAGTGTCCCGGGGACCCTCTCCTACGAGCAGTACTTC.

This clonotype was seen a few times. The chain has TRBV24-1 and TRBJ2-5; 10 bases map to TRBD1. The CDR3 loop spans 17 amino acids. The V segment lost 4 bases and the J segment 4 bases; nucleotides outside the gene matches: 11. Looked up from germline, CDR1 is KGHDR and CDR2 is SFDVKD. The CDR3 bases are TGTGCCACCAGTGACCGGTACTATGACAGGGGGCCAGAGACCCAGTACTTC. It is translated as CATSDRYYDRGPETQYF.

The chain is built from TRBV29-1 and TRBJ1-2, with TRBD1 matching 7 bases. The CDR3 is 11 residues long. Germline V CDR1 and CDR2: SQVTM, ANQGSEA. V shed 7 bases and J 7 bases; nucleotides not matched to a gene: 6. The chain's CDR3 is CSEGTVRGYTF. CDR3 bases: TGCAGCGAGGGGACAGTCCGTGGCTACACCTTC. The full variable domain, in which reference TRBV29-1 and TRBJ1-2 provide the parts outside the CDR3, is SAVISQKPSRDICQRGTSLTIQCQVDSQVTMMFWYRQQPGQSLTLIATANQGSEATYESGFVIDKFPISRPNLTFSTLTVSNMSPEDSSIYLCSEGTVRGYTFGSGTRLTVV.

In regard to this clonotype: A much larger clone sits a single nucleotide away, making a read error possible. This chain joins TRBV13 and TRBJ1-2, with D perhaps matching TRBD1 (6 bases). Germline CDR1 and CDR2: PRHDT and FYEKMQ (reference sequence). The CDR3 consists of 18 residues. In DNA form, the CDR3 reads TGTGCCAGCGGCTTGGACCAGGTTTGGGGGCCCGGGGACTATGGCTACACCTTC. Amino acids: CASGLDQVWGPGDYGYTF.

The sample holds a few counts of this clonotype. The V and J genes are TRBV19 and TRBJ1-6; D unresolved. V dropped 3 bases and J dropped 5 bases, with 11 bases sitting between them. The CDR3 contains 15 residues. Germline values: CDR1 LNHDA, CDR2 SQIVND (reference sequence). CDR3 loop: CASSISRENNSPLHF. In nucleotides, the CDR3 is TGTGCCAGTAGTATCTCAAGGGAGAATAATTCACCCCTCCACTTT.

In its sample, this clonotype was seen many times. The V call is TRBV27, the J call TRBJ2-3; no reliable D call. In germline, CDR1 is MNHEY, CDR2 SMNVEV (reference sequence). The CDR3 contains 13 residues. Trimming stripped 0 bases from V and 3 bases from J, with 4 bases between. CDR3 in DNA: TGTGCCAGCAGTTTATCGATTACAGATACGCAGTATTTT. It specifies CASSLSITDTQYF.

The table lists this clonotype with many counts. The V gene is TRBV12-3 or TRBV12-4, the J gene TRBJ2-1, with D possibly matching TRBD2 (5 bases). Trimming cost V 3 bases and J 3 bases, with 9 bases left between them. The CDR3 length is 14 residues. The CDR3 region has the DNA TGTGCCAGCAGTTTCGGAGGAAACTACAATGAGCAGTTCTTC. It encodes CASSFGGNYNEQFF.

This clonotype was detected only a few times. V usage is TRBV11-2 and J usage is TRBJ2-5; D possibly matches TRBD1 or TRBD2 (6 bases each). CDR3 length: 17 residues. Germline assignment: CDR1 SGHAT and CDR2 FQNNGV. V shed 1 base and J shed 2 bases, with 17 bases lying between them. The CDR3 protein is CASSLVVMGGLQETQYF. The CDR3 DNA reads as TGTGCCAGCAGCTTAGTCGTTATGGGGGGCCTACAAGAGACCCAGTACTTC.

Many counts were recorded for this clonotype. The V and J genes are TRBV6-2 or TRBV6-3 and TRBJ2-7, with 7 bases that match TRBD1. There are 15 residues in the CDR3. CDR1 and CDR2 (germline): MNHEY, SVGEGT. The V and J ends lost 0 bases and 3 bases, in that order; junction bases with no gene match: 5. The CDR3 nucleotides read TGTGCCAGCAGTTACTCCGGACAGGACTTCTACGAGCAGTACGTC. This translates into CASSYSGQDFYEQYV.

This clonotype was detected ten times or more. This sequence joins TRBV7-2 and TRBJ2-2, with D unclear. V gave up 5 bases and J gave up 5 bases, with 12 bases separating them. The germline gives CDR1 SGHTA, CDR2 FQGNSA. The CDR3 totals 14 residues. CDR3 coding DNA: TGTGCCAGCAGCCTATATACAGAGACCGGGGAGCTGTTTTTT. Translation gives CASSLYTETGELFF.

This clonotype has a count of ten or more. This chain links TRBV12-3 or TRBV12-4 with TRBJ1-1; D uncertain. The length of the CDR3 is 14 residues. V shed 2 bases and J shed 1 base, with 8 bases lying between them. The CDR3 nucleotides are TGTGCCAGCAGTTTAAGAATCAGGAACACTGAAGCTTTCTTT. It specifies CASSLRIRNTEAFF.

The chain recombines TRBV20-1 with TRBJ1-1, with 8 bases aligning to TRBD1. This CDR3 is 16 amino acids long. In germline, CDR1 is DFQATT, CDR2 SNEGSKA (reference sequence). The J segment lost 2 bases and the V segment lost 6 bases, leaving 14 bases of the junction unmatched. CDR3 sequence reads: CSAPGQALIINTEAFF. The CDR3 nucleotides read TGCAGTGCCCCGGGACAGGCTCTTATTATTAACACTGAAGCTTTCTTT.

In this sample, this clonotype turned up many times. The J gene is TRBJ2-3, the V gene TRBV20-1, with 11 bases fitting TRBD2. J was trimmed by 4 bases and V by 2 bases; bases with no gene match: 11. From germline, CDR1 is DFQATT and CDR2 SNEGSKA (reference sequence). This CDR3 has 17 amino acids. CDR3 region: CSARRLAGFWGPDTQYF. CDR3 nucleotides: TGCAGTGCTAGAAGACTAGCGGGGTTTTGGGGCCCAGATACGCAGTATTTT.

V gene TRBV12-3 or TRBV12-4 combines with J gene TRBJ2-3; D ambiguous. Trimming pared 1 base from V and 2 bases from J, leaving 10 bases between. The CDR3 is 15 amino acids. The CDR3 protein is CASSLERFNTDTQYF. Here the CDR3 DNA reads TGTGCCAGCAGTTTAGAGAGGTTTAACACAGATACGCAGTATTTT.

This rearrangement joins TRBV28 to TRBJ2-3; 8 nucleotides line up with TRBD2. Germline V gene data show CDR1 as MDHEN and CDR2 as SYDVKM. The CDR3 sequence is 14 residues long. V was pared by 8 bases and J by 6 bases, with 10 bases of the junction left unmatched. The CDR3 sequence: CASRSPGGPDTQYF. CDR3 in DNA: TGTGCCAGCCGTTCCCCGGGGGGGCCGGATACGCAGTATTTT.

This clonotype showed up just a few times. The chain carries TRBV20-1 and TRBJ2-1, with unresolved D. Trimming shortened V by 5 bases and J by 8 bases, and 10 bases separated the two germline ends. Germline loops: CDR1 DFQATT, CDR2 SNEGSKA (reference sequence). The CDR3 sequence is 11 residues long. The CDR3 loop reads CSAARDDEQFF. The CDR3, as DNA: TGCAGTGCTGCTAGGGATGATGAGCAGTTCTTC.

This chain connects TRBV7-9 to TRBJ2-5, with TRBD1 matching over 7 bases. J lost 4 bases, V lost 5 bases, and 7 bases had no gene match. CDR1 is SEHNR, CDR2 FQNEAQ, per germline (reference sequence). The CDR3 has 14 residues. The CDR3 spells CASSRSGQRETQYF. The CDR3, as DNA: TGTGCCAGCAGCCGATCGGGACAGAGAGAGACCCAGTACTTC.

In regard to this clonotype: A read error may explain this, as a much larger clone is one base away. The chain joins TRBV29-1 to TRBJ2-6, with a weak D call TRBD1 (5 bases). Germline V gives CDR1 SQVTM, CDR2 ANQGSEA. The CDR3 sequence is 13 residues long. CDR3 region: CSVEGSGANFLTF. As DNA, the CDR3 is TGCAGCGTTGAAGGGTCTGGGGCCAACTTCCTGACTTTC.

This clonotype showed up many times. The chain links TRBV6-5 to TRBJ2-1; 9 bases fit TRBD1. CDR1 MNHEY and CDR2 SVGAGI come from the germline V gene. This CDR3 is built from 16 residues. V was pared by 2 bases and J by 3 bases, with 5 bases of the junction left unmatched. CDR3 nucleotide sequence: TGTGCCAGCAGTTACCATAACAGGGGGCTCTACAATGAGCAGTTCTTC. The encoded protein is CASSYHNRGLYNEQFF.

CDR3 nucleotides: TGTGCCAGCAGCTTTACCGGGGCCGGGGACTACGAGCAGTACTTC. Its translation: CASSFTGAGDYEQYF. This rearrangement joins TRBV7-2 to TRBJ2-7; either TRBD1 or TRBD2 may fit D (5 bases each). In germline, CDR1 is SGHTA, CDR2 FQGNSA. The CDR3 loop spans 15 amino acids. Between the trimmed V and J ends, which lost 3 bases and 3 bases, there was a span of 15 bases. Looking up the rest from reference TRBV7-2 and TRBJ2-7 gives the full variable domain: GAGVSQSPSNKVTEKGKDVELRCDPISGHTALYWYRQSLGQGLEFLIYFQGNSAPDKSGLPSDRFSAERTGGSVSTLTIQRTQQEDSAVYLCASSFTGAGDYEQYFGPGTRLTVT.

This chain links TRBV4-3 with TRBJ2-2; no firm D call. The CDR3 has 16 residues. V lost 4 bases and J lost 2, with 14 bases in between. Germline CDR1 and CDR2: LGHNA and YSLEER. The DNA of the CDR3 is TGCGCCAGCAGCCCCCTGGGCAGCCTTAACACCGGGGAGCTGTTTTTT. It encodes CASSPLGSLNTGELFF.

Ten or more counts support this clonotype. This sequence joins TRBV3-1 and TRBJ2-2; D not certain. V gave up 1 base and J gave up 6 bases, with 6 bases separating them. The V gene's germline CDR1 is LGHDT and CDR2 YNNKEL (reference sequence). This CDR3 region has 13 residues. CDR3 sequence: CASSQGWPGELFF. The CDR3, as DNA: TGTGCCAGCAGCCAAGGGTGGCCCGGGGAGCTGTTTTTT.

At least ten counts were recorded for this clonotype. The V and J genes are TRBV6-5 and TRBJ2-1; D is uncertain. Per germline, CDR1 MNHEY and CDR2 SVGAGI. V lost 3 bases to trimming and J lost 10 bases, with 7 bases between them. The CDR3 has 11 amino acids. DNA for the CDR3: TGTGCCAGCAGTTATGGGGAAGAGCAGTTCTTC. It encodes CASSYGEEQFF.